This T cell receptor beta chain was obtained from a study of shared clonotypes between healthy human individuals. Study at large: The study drew on a couple of women and a few men aged 18 to 49 as donors. Study-level results: Clonotypes that were shared across a handful of donors made up roughly 5.2% of naive CD4 clonotypes.

Here immunoSEQ multiplex PCR was the method, and the copy in TCRdb shows in-frame clones only, minus some. The sample records a few hundred thousand clones, about 97% being singletons. In the case of this clone: Its target is unknown.

Trimming left V 5 bases short and J 0 bases short, with 11 bases between. Germline-derived CDR1 and CDR2 are MNHNS and SASEGT. The CDR3 length is 15 residues. The V gene is TRBV6-1, the J gene TRBJ1-5; D not certain. The specimen sequenced was naive CD4+ T cells sorted from blood. As to subset: CD45RA+ positively selected. This sequence was found in a woman in her 30s in good health. The CDR3 nucleotides are TGTGCCAGCAGTTCGGAGTCGGCTAGCAATCAGCCCCAGCATTTT. This encodes CASSSESASNQPQHF.